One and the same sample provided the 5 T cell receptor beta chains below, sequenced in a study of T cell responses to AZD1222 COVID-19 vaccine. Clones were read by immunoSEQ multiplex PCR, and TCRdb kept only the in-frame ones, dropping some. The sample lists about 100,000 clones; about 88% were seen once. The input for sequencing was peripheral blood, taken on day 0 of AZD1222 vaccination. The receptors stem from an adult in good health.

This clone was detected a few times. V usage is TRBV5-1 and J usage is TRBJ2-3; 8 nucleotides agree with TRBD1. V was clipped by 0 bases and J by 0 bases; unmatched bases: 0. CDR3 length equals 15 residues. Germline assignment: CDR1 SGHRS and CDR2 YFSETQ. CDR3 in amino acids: CASSLGQGSTDTQYF. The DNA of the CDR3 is TGCGCCAGCAGCTTGGGACAGGGGAGCACAGATACGCAGTATTTT.

This chain's CDR3 is CASRDRDGYDAEAFF. The CDR3 DNA reads TGTGCCAGCAGGGACAGGGATGGGTATGACGCTGAAGCTTTCTTT. The gene calls are TRBV6-4 and TRBJ1-1, with 8 bases aligning to TRBD1. V was clipped by 6 bases and J by 6 bases; unmatched bases: 12. The CDR3 runs 15 residues. CDR1 is MRHNA and CDR2 is SNTAGT in the germline V gene.

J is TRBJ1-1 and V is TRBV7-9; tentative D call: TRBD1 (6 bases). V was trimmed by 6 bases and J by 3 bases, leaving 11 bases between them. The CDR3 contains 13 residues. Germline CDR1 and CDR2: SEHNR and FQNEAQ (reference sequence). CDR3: CASRQGRDTEAFF. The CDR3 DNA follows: TGTGCCAGCAGGCAGGGGAGAGACACTGAAGCTTTCTTT.

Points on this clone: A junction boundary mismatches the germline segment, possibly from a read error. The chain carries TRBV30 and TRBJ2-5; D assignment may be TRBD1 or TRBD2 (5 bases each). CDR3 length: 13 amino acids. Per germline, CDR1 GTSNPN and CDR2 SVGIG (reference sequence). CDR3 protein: CAWSVQPPGPPDF. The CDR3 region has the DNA TGTGCCTGGAGTGTACAACCCCCGGGACCCCCGGACTTC.

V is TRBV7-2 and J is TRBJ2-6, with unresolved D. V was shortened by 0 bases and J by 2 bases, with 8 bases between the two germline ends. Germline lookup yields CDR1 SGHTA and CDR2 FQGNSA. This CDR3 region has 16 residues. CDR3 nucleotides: TGTGCCAGCAGCTTAGCGCGAGGAGCTGGGGCCAACGTCCTGACTTTC. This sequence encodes CASSLARGAGANVLTF.